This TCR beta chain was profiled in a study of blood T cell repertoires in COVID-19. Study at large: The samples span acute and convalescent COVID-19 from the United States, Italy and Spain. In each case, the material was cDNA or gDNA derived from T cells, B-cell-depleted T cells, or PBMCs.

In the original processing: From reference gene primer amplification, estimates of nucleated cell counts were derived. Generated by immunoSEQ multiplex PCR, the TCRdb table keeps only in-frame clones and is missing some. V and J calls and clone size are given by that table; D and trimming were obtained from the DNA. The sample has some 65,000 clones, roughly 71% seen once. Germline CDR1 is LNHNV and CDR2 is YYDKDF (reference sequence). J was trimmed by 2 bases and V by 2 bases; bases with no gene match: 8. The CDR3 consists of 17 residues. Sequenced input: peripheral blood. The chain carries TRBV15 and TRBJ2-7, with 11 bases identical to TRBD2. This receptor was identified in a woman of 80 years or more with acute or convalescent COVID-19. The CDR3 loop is CATSRLIGLAGAYEQYF. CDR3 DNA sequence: TGTGCCACCAGCAGATTGATCGGACTAGCGGGCGCCTACGAGCAGTACTTC. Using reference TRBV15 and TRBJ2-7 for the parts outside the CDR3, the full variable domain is DAMVIQNPRYQVTQFGKPVTLSCSQTLNHNVMYWYQQKSSQAPKLLFHYYDKDFNNEADTPDNFQSRRPNTSFCFLDIRSPGLGDTAMYLCATSRLIGLAGAYEQYFGPGTRLTVT.